Listed below are T cell receptor beta chains from one sample, sequenced in a study of blood T cell repertoires in COVID-19. Sequenced by immunoSEQ multiplex PCR; TCRdb stores in-frame clones only, minus some. The sample has about 130,000 clones, less than 90% seen once; the top ten hold 1.5% to 2%. Sequencing was done on a sample of peripheral blood. The receptors were gathered from a man aged 70 or older with acute or convalescent COVID-19. The CDR3 runs from the conserved cysteine through the conserved F or W. D genes are given only for firm matches. Size values are once, few and many counts, or a class for expanded clones, and some rows have none.

v_call	clone_size	j_call	d_call	cdr3_nt	cdr3_aa
TRBV27	NA	TRBJ1-2	NA	TGTGCCAGCAGTTCCCAGGAGGGTTCTGGCTACACCTTC	CASSSQEGSGYTF
TRBV5-1	NA	TRBJ2-5	TRBD2	TGCGCCAGCAGCGCTAGCTTCGGGGGGGCAGGGGAGACCCAGTACTTC	CASSASFGGAGETQYF
TRBV2	once	TRBJ1-1	NA	TGTGCCAGCAGTGGTCGGAGTTCGAACACTGAAGCTTTCTTT	CASSGRSSNTEAFF
TRBV28	NA	TRBJ2-7	TRBD2	TGTGCCAGCAGCCCCTCATCAGCGGGGGTAGGCGAGCAGTACTTC	CASSPSSAGVGEQYF
TRBV12-3/TRBV12-4	NA	TRBJ1-1	NA	TGTGCCAGCAGTCAACTTGAAGCTTTCTTT	CASSQLEAFF
TRBV6-2/TRBV6-3	NA	TRBJ2-2	TRBD1	TGTGCCAGCAGTTACGTGTCAGGGGGAAACACCGGGGAGCTGTTTTTT	CASSYVSGGNTGELFF
TRBV10-2	NA	TRBJ2-1	TRBD2	TGCGCCAGCAGTGAGACTAGCGCGGAGTACAATGAGCAGTTCTTC	CASSETSAEYNEQFF
TRBV6-5	few	TRBJ1-4	NA	TGTGCCAGCCGAGGGGGACGGACTAATGAAAAACTGTTTTTT	CASRGGRTNEKLFF
TRBV28	NA	TRBJ1-1	TRBD1	TGTGCCAGCCCTAGGGACAGGAACACTGAAGCTTTCTTT	CASPRDRNTEAFF
TRBV11-2	once	TRBJ2-7	TRBD2	TGTGCCAGCAAGGACGGGGGGTCCTACGAGCAGTACTTC	CASKDGGSYEQYF
TRBV6-5	NA	TRBJ1-1	NA	TGTGCCAGACTTTCACAGGTGAACACTGAAGCTTTCTTT	CARLSQVNTEAFF
TRBV11-2	NA	TRBJ2-7	TRBD1	TGTGCCAGCAGCTTCCAGGGGGCGCGGTACGAGCAGTACTTC	CASSFQGARYEQYF
TRBV5-1	NA	TRBJ2-1	TRBD2	TGCGCCAGCAGCGCCTCGGCGGGGGGGCCGTCGAATGAGCAGTTCTTC	CASSASAGGPSNEQFF
TRBV19	NA	TRBJ1-5	TRBD1	TGTGCCAGTAGTACGACAGGGGGGGCAGGGAATCAGCCCCAGCATTTT	CASSTTGGAGNQPQHF
TRBV10-2	NA	TRBJ1-2	NA	TGCGCCAGCAGTGAGGTCAGGGGCTATGGCTACACCTTC	CASSEVRGYGYTF
TRBV18	once	TRBJ1-2	NA	TGTGCCAGCTCACCAGGGAGGAACTATGGCTACACCTTC	CASSPGRNYGYTF
TRBV7-3	NA	TRBJ2-3	TRBD1	TGTGCCAGCAGCTTAACGGGACAGGGTCGCGATACGCAGTATTTT	CASSLTGQGRDTQYF
TRBV7-2	NA	TRBJ1-2	NA	TGTGCCAGCAGCTTAATATCCTTGACAGGTCGGGGGGGTGGCTACACCTTC	CASSLISLTGRGGGYTF
TRBV5-4	NA	TRBJ2-5	TRBD2	TGTGCCAGCCAAGGAAGCGGGGGCCCCCCCCGTGAGACCCAGTACTTC	CASQGSGGPPRETQYF
TRBV15	NA	TRBJ1-3	NA	TGTGCCACCAGCAACGACTTGGGAAACACCATATATTTT	CATSNDLGNTIYF
TRBV5-4	NA	TRBJ2-5	NA	TGTGCCAGCAGCTTGCGTGGCAGGGAAGGCGGAGAGACCCAGTACTTC	CASSLRGREGGETQYF
TRBV27	NA	TRBJ1-4	NA	TGTGCCAGCAGTTTATGGCAGAATAATGAAAAACTGTTTTTT	CASSLWQNNEKLFF
TRBV3-1/TRBV3-2	NA	TRBJ1-5	NA	TGTGCCAGCAGCCCTAGAGCGGGAGGTCAGCCCCAGCATTTT	CASSPRAGGQPQHF
TRBV6-6	NA	TRBJ1-1	TRBD1	TGTGCCAGCAGTCCCCTGGCAGGGGGGAGCACTGAAGCTTTCTTT	CASSPLAGGSTEAFF
TRBV3-1/TRBV3-2	NA	TRBJ1-1	TRBD1	TGTGCCAGCAGCCAAGTGGGAAGGGGGCCGAACACTGAAGCTTTCTTT	CASSQVGRGPNTEAFF
TRBV21-1	few	TRBJ2-3	NA	TGTGCCAGCAGCAAGCTAACTAGCGGGGATGACACTACAGATACGCAGTATTTT	CASSKLTSGDDTTDTQYF
TRBV6-5	once	TRBJ1-1	NA	TGTGCCAGCAGTTACTCTATAACAGGGAACACTGAAGCTTTCTTT	CASSYSITGNTEAFF
TRBV28	NA	TRBJ1-4	TRBD1	TGTGCCAGCAGTTTATTCCGGGGGTTGACAGGGAAGGAGGAAAAACTGTTTTTT	CASSLFRGLTGKEEKLFF
TRBV19	NA	TRBJ1-2	TRBD1	TGTGCCAGTAGTATAGCCGGCAGGGGGACGTATGGCTACACCTTC	CASSIAGRGTYGYTF
TRBV6-6	NA	TRBJ1-2	TRBD1	TGTGCCAGCGGACAGGGGGCGCTTGGCTACACCTTC	CASGQGALGYTF
TRBV7-2	NA	TRBJ1-6	NA	TGTGCCAGCAGCTTAGCGGGAGGGAAGGGGTCACCCCTCCACTTT	CASSLAGGKGSPLHF
TRBV19	NA	TRBJ1-1	NA	TGTGCCAGTAGTATGGTCGCGGTTAACACTGAAGCTTTCTTT	CASSMVAVNTEAFF
TRBV11-3	NA	TRBJ2-3	NA	TGTGCCAGCAGCTTAGTTTGCGGCGAATGGGATACGCAGTATTTT	CASSLVCGEWDTQYF
TRBV18	NA	TRBJ1-2	TRBD1	TGTGCCAGCTCACCCGGACAGGGAGGTGGCTACACCTTC	CASSPGQGGGYTF
TRBV6-2/TRBV6-3	NA	TRBJ2-2	NA	TGTGCCAGCAGTCACCTCTACGGGGAGCTGTTTTTT	CASSHLYGELFF
TRBV6-4	NA	TRBJ2-2	NA	TGTGCCAAGACCCGGGACAACACCACCGGGGAGCTGTTTTTT	CAKTRDNTTGELFF
TRBV6-4	few	TRBJ1-2	NA	TGTCCTCGGGAGGGCTACACCTTC	CPREGYTF
TRBV19	NA	TRBJ1-2	NA	TGTGCCAGTAGTATGACGGGAAACTATGGCTACACCTTC	CASSMTGNYGYTF
TRBV5-1	NA	TRBJ2-2	TRBD2	TGCGCCAGCAGCCTCCCTAGCGGGGGGCCCTCAGACACCGGGGAGCTGTTTTTT	CASSLPSGGPSDTGELFF
TRBV11-2	NA	TRBJ2-7	NA	TGTGCCAGCAGCTTAGGAGCCTCCTACGAGCAGTACTTC	CASSLGASYEQYF
TRBV29-1	few	TRBJ2-3	TRBD1	TGCAGCGTTGAAGATCCAAGACAGGGGGATCCTAGCACAGATACGCAGTATTTT	CSVEDPRQGDPSTDTQYF
TRBV27	NA	TRBJ2-1	NA	TGTGCCAGCAGTTTAGAGAGGGAGTACAATGAGCAGTTCTTC	CASSLEREYNEQFF
TRBV3-1/TRBV3-2	once	TRBJ2-7	TRBD2	TGTGCCAGCAGCCAAGATCTTCAGGGAGGGGAGCAGTACTTC	CASSQDLQGGEQYF
TRBV19	once	TRBJ1-4	TRBD1	TGTGCCAGTAGTATTGGGCCGGGACAGTCGGGTAATGAAAAACTGTTTTTT	CASSIGPGQSGNEKLFF
TRBV4-1	few	TRBJ2-7	TRBD2	TGCGCCAGCAGCCCTGGACTAGCCAGGGCCGCCGGAGCCGAGCAGTACTTC	CASSPGLARAAGAEQYF
TRBV7-8	NA	TRBJ2-7	TRBD1	TGTGCCAGCAGCTTAAGGGACAGCCTTATCTACGAGCAGTACTTC	CASSLRDSLIYEQYF
TRBV4-1	NA	TRBJ2-1	TRBD1	TGCGCCAGCAGCCAAGAAAGTCAGGGGGCTTACAATGAGCAGTTCTTC	CASSQESQGAYNEQFF
TRBV20-1	NA	TRBJ2-4	NA	TGCAGTGCTAGTGTTACCGGGACTCCCCACCACATTCAGTACTTC	CSASVTGTPHHIQYF
TRBV6-6	NA	TRBJ1-3	TRBD1	TGTGCCAGCAGTTCCTACGGGACAGGGTTCGGAAACACCATATATTTT	CASSSYGTGFGNTIYF
TRBV15	few	TRBJ2-2	NA	TGTGCCACCAGCAGAGTAGAGGGCCCGAACACCGGGGAGCTGTTTTTT	CATSRVEGPNTGELFF
TRBV6-5	NA	TRBJ1-1	NA	TGTGCCACCTCCGACAGAGAGAACACTGAAGCTTTCTTT	CATSDRENTEAFF
TRBV7-9	NA	TRBJ1-1	TRBD1	TGTGCCAGCAGCTCCGGGACAGTGAACACTGAAGCTTTCTTT	CASSSGTVNTEAFF
TRBV25-1	NA	TRBJ1-2	NA	TGTGCCAGCCTCTCTCAATGGGGGCAGATGCAGAGCTACACCTTC	CASLSQWGQMQSYTF
TRBV28	NA	TRBJ2-7	NA	TGTGCCAGCAGCACCGATGGTAGGGGTGTCTACGAGCAGTACTTC	CASSTDGRGVYEQYF
TRBV5-4	few	TRBJ2-5	TRBD1	TGTGCCAGCAGCTTAGGAGTCGTGGGACAGGGGGAGACCCAGTACTTC	CASSLGVVGQGETQYF
TRBV7-2	NA	TRBJ1-1	TRBD1	TGTGCCAGCAGCGCGGGACAGGGGAACACTGAAGCTTTCTTT	CASSAGQGNTEAFF
TRBV28	once	TRBJ1-5	NA	TGTGCCAGCAGCTACAGGAGTCAGCCCCAGCATTTT	CASSYRSQPQHF
TRBV3-1/TRBV3-2	NA	TRBJ1-3	NA	TGTGCCAGCAGCGAGTCCGGGACTCCGGACATTTTTAACACCATATATTTT	CASSESGTPDIFNTIYF
TRBV10-3	NA	TRBJ1-2	TRBD1	TGTGCCATCAGTGACAGGGGGGCTGGCGGCTACACCTTC	CAISDRGAGGYTF